These 3 T cell receptor beta chains originate from one sample sequenced in a study of regulatory T cells in long-lasting Graves disease. The time point: persistent/refractory GD, antithyroid drugs over 5 years with positive TRAb. PBMC-derived RNA was used for the TCR library. Library construction for TCR beta used iRepertoire HTBI primers and Arm-PCR of CDR3 regions. MiXCR was run by TCRdb on the multiplex PCR reads, yielding one entry per CDR3 protein. The sample carries about 290,000 distinct CDR3 sequences, more than 20% recorded once. The material sequenced was peripheral blood mononuclear cells (PBMCs), taken when the disease was refractory, from a patient treated with antithyroid drugs. These receptors were collected from a female donor with Graves disease.

The genes are TRBV27 and TRBJ1-6, with unresolved D. This CDR3 has 15 amino acids. Trimming cost V 4 bases and J 7 bases, with 14 bases left between them. From germline, CDR1 is MNHEY and CDR2 SMNVEV (reference sequence). In nucleotides, the CDR3 is TGTGCCAGCAGTTCAATCCCAGGCCTGAATTCACCCCTCCACTTT. As protein: CASSSIPGLNSPLHF.

For this clonotype: This could be a read error, since a much larger clone is one nucleotide away. J is TRBJ2-7 and V is TRBV27, with 7 bases lining up with TRBD2. V gave up 5 bases and J gave up 4 bases; unmatched junction bases: 14. The CDR3 spans 16 residues. Germline V gene sequence: CDR1 MNHEY, CDR2 SMNVEV (reference sequence). The CDR3 here is CASSPLSGLVQYEQYF. In nucleotides, the CDR3 is TGTGCCAGCAGTCCGTTATCAGGACTAGTCCAATACGAGCAGTACTTC.

This clonotype came up many times. The V gene is TRBV28, the J gene TRBJ2-7; 8 nucleotides agree with TRBD2. The V gene's germline CDR1 is MDHEN and CDR2 SYDVKM. V dropped 6 bases and J dropped 12; count of bases not matched to a gene: 16. This CDR3 comprises 14 residues. CDR3 sequence: CASRLNLLAGLPYF. In DNA form, the CDR3 reads TGTGCCAGCAGACTCAACCTGTTAGCGGGATTGCCGTACTTC.